Listed below are T cell receptor beta chains from one sample, sequenced in a study of breast tumors, draining lymph nodes, adjacent tissues. TCRdb reprocessed the multiplex PCR reads via MiXCR and lists one record per CDR3 protein. The sample lists 170,000 or so distinct CDR3 sequences; around a third were seen once. Sequenced material: axillary lymph node tissue. These receptors all stem from a female donor with breast cancer. Some clones in this sample may be carry-over from other donors' samples. Both conserved end residues are part of each CDR3. The D gene is left open where the match is weak. A row's size may be missing; if present it is once, few, many or a size class.

TRBJ2-6,TRBV7-2,-,-,CASSLRTGANVLTF,TGTGCCAGCAGCTTACGGACTGGGGCCAACGTCCTGACTTTC
TRBJ1-3,TRBV15,-,many,CATSRDSLGAGNTIYF,TGTGCCACCAGCAGAGACTCGTTGGGCGCTGGAAACACCATATATTTT
TRBJ2-7,TRBV30,TRBD2,-,CAWSVTSGHEQHF,TGTGCCTGGAGTGTAACTAGCGGGCACGAGCAGCACTTC
TRBJ2-7,TRBV4-1,TRBD2,many,CASSNSVAGGEQYF,TGCGCCAGCAGCAATTCAGTGGCGGGAGGCGAGCAGTACTTC
TRBJ2-7,TRBV19,TRBD1,many,CASQRSGTGLYEQYF,TGTGCCAGTCAGCGCTCCGGGACAGGGCTGTACGAGCAGTACTTC
TRBJ2-1,TRBV12-3/TRBV12-4,TRBD1,many,CASSFRPGGYNEQFF,TGTGCCAGCAGCTTTCGGCCAGGGGGCTACAATGAGCAGTTCTTC
TRBJ1-1,TRBV20-1,-,many,CSARAPGQGSGYTEAFF,TGCAGTGCTAGAGCTCCTGGGCAGGGGAGCGGGTACACTGAAGCTTTCTTT
TRBJ2-3,TRBV7-9,-,many,CASGFGTSTDTQYF,TGTGCCAGCGGGTTCGGGACCAGCACAGATACGCAGTATTTT
TRBJ2-2,TRBV20-1,-,-,CSARAGAGNYGYTGELFF,TGCAGTGCTAGAGCTGGTGCGGGGAACTATGGCTACACCGGGGAGCTGTTTTTT
TRBJ2-1,TRBV28,-,many,CASRHDTTYNEQFF,TGTGCCAGCAGACACGACACTACCTACAATGAGCAGTTCTTC
TRBJ2-3,TRBV15,TRBD2,-,CATSKGTSGGAETQYF,TGTGCCACCAGCAAGGGAACTAGCGGGGGTGCCGAAACGCAGTATTTT
TRBJ2-2,TRBV7-9,-,-,CASSLIYEQYFGELFF,-
TRBJ1-4,TRBV5-1,TRBD1,many,CASSLGQGFNEKLFF,TGCGCCAGCAGCCTCGGACAGGGCTTTAATGAAAAACTGTTTTTT
TRBJ1-2,TRBV11-1,-,many,CASSSLPRDGLQENYGYTF,TGTGCCAGCAGCTCCCTACCCCGGGACGGCCTCCAGGAGAACTATGGCTACACCTTC
TRBJ1-2,TRBV9,TRBD1,many,CASSKQGAVDGYTF,TGTGCCAGCAGTAAACAGGGGGCGGTGGATGGCTACACCTTC
TRBJ1-4,TRBV5-4,-,many,CASSLPGRNEKLFF,TGTGCCAGCAGCTTACCGGGACGGAATGAAAAACTGTTTTTT